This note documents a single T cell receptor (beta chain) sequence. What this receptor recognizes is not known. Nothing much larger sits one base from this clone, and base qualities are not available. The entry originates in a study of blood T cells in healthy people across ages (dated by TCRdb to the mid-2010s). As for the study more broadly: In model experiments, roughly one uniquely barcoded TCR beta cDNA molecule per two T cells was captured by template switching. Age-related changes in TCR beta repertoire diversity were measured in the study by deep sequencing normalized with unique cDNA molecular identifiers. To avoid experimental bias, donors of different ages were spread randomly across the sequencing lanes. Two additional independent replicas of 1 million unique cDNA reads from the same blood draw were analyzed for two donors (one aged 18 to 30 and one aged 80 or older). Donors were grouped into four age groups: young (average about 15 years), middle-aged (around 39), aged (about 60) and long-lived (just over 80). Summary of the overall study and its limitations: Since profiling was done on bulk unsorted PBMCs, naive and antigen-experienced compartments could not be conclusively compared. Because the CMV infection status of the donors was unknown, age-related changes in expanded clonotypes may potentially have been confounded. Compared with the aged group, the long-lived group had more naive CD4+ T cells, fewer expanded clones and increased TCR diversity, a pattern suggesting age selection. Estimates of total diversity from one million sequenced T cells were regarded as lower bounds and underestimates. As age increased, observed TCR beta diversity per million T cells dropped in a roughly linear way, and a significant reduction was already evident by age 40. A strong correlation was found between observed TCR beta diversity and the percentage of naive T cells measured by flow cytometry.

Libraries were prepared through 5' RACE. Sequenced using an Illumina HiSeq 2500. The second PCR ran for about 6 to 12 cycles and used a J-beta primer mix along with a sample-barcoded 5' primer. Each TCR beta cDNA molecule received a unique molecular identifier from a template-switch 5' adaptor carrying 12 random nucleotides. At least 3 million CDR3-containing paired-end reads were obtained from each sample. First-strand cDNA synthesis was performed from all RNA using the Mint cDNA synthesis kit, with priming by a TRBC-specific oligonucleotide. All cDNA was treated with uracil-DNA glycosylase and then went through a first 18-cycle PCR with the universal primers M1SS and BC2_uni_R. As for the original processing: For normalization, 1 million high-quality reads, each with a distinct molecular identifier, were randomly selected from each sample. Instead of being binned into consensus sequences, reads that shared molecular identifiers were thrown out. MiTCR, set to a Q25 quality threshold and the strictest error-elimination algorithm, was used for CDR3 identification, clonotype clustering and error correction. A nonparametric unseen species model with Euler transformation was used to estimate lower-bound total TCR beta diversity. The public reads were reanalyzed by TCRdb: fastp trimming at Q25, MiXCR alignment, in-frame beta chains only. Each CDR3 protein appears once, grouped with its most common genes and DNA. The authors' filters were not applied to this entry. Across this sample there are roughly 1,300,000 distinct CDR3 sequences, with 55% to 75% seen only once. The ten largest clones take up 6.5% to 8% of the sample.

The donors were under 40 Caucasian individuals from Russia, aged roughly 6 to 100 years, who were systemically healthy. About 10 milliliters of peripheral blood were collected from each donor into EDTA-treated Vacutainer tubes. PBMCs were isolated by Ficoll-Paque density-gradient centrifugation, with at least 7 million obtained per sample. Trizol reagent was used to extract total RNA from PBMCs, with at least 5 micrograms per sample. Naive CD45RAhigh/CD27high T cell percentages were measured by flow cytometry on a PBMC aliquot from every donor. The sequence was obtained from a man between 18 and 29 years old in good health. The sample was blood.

The base sequence is TGTGCCAGCAGCTTCGCGGACAGGGGAAGGGAAAAACTGTTTTTT. Translated, it reads CASSFADRGREKLFF. This sequence uses TRBV7-9 and TRBJ1-4, with 9 junctional bases fitting TRBD1. The CDR3 covers 15 residues, taking in both the cysteine and the phenylalanine. Only CDR3 DNA remains: 45 bases, in frame from the first base. Based on the germline V gene (reference sequence), the CDR1 and CDR2 sequences are SEHNR and FQNEAQ. V and J are trimmed by 3 bases and 8 bases, and the gene matches miss 7 bases of the junction.